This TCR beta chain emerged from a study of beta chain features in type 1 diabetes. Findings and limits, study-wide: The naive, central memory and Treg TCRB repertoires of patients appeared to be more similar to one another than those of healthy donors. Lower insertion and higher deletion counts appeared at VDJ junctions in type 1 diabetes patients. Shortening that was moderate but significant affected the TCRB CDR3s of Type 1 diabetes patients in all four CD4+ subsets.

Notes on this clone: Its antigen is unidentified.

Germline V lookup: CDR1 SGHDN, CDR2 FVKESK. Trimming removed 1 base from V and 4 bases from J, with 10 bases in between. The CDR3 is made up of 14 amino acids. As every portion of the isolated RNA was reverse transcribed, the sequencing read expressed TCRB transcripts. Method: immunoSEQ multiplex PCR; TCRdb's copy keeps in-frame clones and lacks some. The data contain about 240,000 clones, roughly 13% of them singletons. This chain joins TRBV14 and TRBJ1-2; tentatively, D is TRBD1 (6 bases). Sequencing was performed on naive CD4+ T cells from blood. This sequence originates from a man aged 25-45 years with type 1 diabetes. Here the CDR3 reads CASSQVQGAYGYTF. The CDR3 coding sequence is TGTGCCAGCAGCCAAGTACAGGGCGCCTATGGCTACACCTTC.